Listed below are T cell receptor beta chains from one sample, sequenced in a study of T cell repertoires in cytomegalovirus infection. MiXCR, run by TCRdb on the reads, gives a single entry per CDR3 protein. The table lists just under 500,000 distinct CDR3 sequences, about 33% of them singletons. These receptors lack a known antigen. Source: cultured PBMCs, taken from culture after CMV antigen stimulation. The receptors shown here come from a human donor in good health (CMV status not recorded). Some clones in this sample may be carry-over from other donors' samples. Both conserved end residues are part of each CDR3. The D gene is left open where the match is weak. Clone size is not always given. Where it is, it says once, few, many or a class for expanded clones.

v_call,d_call,clone_size,j_call,cdr3_nt,cdr3_aa
TRBV25-1,-,-,TRBJ1-6,TGTGCCAGCAGGGACGACTGGAAAAATTCACCCCTCCACTTT,CASRDDWKNSPLHF
TRBV19,-,-,TRBJ2-1,TGTGCCAGTAGTATTTGGGCAGAACAATACAAAGAGCAGTTCTTC,CASSIWAEQYKEQFF
TRBV7-8,TRBD2,-,TRBJ2-5,TGTGCCAGCAGACGACTCCTAGCGGAGGGGCAAGAGACCCAGTACTTC,CASRRLLAEGQETQYF
TRBV12-3/TRBV12-4,-,-,TRBJ2-3,TGTGCCAGCAGTTCTAGCCCCATTCCAGATACGCAGTATTTT,CASSSSPIPDTQYF
TRBV7-2,TRBD2,many,TRBJ2-2,TGTGCCAGCAGCTCCCGGACTAGCGATGCGAACACCGGGGAGCTGTTTTTT,CASSSRTSDANTGELFF
TRBV7-2,-,few,TRBJ2-3,TGTGCCAGCAGCTTGTACGTTCGAGATACGCAGTATTTT,CASSLYVRDTQYF
TRBV29-1,-,few,TRBJ2-5,TGCAGCGTTGTCTGCTCTAGTCCCGATCAAGAGACCCAGTACTTC,CSVVCSSPDQETQYF
TRBV9,TRBD2,few,TRBJ2-7,TGTGCCAGCAGCGAGATGGGCGGGAGCTCCTACGAGCAGTACTTC,CASSEMGGSSYEQYF
TRBV25-1,TRBD1,-,TRBJ1-3,TGTGCCAGCAGCGGACAGGGTCACTCTGGAAACACCATATATTTT,CASSGQGHSGNTIYF
TRBV12-3/TRBV12-4,-,-,TRBJ1-5,TGTGCCAGCACCCTCAGTATTGATCAGCCCCAGCATTTT,CASTLSIDQPQHF
TRBV7-3,-,-,TRBJ1-2,TGTGCCAGCAGCCCCAACGGACAGATCTATGGCTACACCTTC,CASSPNGQIYGYTF
TRBV20-1,TRBD2,-,TRBJ2-2,TGCAGTGCGAGAAGCGGGAGGGCCAACACCGGGGAGCTGTTTTTT,CSARSGRANTGELFF
TRBV7-2,-,few,TRBJ1-1,TGTGCCAGCAGCTTAGCCCTTGACCTGGGGAGGGCTTTCTTT,CASSLALDLGRAFF
TRBV7-2,-,many,TRBJ2-7,TGTGCCAGCAGCTTAGGTGGTGGGGGAAGCTCCTACGAGCAGTACTTC,CASSLGGGGSSYEQYF
TRBV4-1,-,few,TRBJ1-6,TGCGCCAGCCGACGCGATAATTCACCCCTCCACTTT,CASRRDNSPLHF
TRBV28,-,-,TRBJ1-1,TGTGCCAGCAGTTTAGTCGTGGGAAGCACTGAAGCTTTCTTT,CASSLVVGSTEAFF